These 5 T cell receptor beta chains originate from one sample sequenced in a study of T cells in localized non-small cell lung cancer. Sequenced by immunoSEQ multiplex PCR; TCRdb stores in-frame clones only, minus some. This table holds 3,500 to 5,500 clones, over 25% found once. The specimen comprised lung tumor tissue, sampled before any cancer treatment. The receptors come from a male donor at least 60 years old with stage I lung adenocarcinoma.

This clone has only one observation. The CDR3 coding sequence is TGTGCCAGTAGTAGGGGGCCGAGACAGCCCCAGCATTTT. Translation gives CASSRGPRQPQHF. This chain connects TRBV19 to TRBJ1-5, with D possibly TRBD1 on 6 matching bases. Germline V CDR1 and CDR2: LNHDA, SQIVND (reference sequence). Trimming left V 4 bases short and J 7 bases short, with 11 bases between. The CDR3 has 13 residues.

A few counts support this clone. CDR3 loop: CAWTTGNQPQHF. CDR3 bases: TGTGCCTGGACCACAGGGAATCAGCCCCAGCATTTT. V is TRBV30 and J is TRBJ1-5; perhaps TRBD1 as D (6 bases). The CDR3 is 12 amino acids. V was shortened by 4 bases and J by 4 bases, with 8 bases between the two germline ends. CDR1 and CDR2 from the germline V gene are GTSNPN and SVGIG (reference sequence).

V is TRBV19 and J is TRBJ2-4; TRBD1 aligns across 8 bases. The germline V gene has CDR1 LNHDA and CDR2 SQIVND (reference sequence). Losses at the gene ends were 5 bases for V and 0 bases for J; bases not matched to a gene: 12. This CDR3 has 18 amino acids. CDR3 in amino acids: CASSSTPQGALAKNIQYF. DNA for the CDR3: TGTGCCAGTAGTTCCACCCCTCAGGGGGCCTTAGCCAAAAACATTCAGTACTTC.

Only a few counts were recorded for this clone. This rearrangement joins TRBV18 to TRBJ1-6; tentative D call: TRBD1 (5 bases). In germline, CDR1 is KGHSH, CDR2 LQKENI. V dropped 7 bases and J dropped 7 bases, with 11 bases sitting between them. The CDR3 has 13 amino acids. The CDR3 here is CASFRDPNSPLHF. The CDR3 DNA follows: TGTGCCAGCTTCCGGGACCCAAATTCACCCCTCCACTTT.

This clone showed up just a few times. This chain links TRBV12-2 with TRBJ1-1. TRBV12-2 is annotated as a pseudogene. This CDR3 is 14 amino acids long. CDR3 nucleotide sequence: TGTGCCACCACCACGATGAGGTTGAACACTGAAGCTTTCTTT. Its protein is CATTTMRLNTEAFF.